Sequencing of this T cell receptor beta chain was carried out in a study of CD8 T cells in ankylosing spondylitis listed by TCRdb under 2017. Notes on the research overall: T cell receptor beta repertoires were profiled in healthy donors and ankylosing spondylitis patients so that disease-linked TCR variants could be found. In total, the full study cohort was made up of roughly 110 healthy donors and about two dozen ankylosing spondylitis patients. Samples of peripheral blood were taken, and for ankylosing spondylitis patients, synovial fluid was collected as well.

Reads for this sample came from an Illumina HiSeq 2500. TCR beta libraries were prepared by quantitative 5'-RACE with molecular barcodes. Per the authors' processing: To identify disease-linked TCR variants, a new computational method was used, one built on a probabilistic model of VDJ rearrangement. Using fastp trimming at Q25 and MiXCR clonotype assembly, TCRdb reanalyzed the public sequencing data and kept in-frame beta chains. Every distinct CDR3 protein forms one entry, paired with its most common genes and DNA. These V and J calls are TCRdb output, not the study's own analysis. Recorded for this sample are roughly 250,000 distinct CDR3 sequences; around 7.8% of them occurred a single time. About 6.5% of the sample rests with the top ten. Ten or more counts support this clonotype. Its antigen target is currently unknown. Nothing much larger sits one base from this clone, and base qualities are not available.

Overall study outcomes, separate from this receptor: Blood from ankylosing spondylitis patients appeared to be characterized by a TCR beta motif composed of 7 to 9 highly homologous amino acid variants. A CD8+ phenotype was shown by the disease-linked clones, which were found at relatively low frequencies in peripheral blood. Some TCR beta motif variants had previously been reported in synovial fluid and blood of reactive arthritis patients, which suggested common disease-initiation mechanisms. Significant enrichment of the disease-linked clones was reported in matched synovial fluid samples from ankylosing spondylitis patients.

The V and J ends are trimmed by 4 bases and 6 bases, leaving 7 bases between them. CDR3 length: 12 amino acids, cysteine to phenylalanine. CDR3 DNA is the only sequence kept; it has 36 bases, read in frame from the first base. The sequence was collected from a male donor with ankylosing spondylitis or in good health (not recorded which). The chain is assembled from TRBV12-3 or TRBV12-4 and TRBJ1-5; the D gene cannot be resolved reliably. Material: blood, either unsorted or a sorted T cell fraction (not recorded which). The CDR3 region has the sequence CASSSTRQPQHF. The DNA is TGTGCCAGCAGTTCCACTCGTCAGCCCCAGCATTTT.